The following is a TCR beta chain sequence with its context. The antigen is not known. These data belong to a study of T cell responses to AZD1222 COVID-19 vaccine. Study-level points and caveats: Two AZD1222 doses significantly raised spike-specific TCR breadth and depth over controls.

Deletions cut 5 bases from V and 6 bases from J, with 11 bases between. The CDR3 contains 12 residues. TCRdb keeps only in-frame clones here, not all; method: immunoSEQ multiplex PCR. The data hold fewer than 120,000 clones, with around 85% observed a single time. Sequencing used peripheral blood, obtained on day 0 of AZD1222 vaccination. J is TRBJ2-7 and V is TRBV12-3 or TRBV12-4; a possible D gene is TRBD2 (5 bases). The clonotype was recovered from an adult in good health. The CDR3 loop reads CASSPRAGEQYF. The CDR3 nucleotides are TGTGCCAGCAGTCCGAGGGCCGGCGAGCAGTACTTC.